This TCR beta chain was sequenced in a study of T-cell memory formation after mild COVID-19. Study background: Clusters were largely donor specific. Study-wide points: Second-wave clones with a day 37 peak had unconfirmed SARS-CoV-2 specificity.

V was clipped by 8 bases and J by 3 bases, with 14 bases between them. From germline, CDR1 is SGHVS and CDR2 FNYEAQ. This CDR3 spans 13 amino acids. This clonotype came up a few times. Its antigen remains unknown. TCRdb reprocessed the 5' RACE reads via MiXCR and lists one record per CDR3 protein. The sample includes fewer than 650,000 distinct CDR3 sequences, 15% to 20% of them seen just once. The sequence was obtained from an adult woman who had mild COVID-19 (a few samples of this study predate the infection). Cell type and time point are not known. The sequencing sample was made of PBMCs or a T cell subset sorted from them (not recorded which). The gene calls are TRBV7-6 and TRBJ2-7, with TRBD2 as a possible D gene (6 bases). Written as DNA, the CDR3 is TGTGCCAGCTCCCTTCGGCGGGACTACGAGCAGTACTTC. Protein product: CASSLRRDYEQYF.